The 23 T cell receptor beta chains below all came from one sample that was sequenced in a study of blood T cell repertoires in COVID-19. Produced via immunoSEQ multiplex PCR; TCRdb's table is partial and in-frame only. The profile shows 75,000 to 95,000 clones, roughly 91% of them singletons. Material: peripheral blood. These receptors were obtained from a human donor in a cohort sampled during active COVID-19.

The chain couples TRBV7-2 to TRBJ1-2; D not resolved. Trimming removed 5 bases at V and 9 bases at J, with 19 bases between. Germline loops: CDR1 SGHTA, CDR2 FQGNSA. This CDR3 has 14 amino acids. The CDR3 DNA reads TGTGCCAGCAGCCTAGGCTCCTCCCGCGGCAGCTACACCTTC. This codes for CASSLGSSRGSYTF. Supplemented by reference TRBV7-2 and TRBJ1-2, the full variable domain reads GAGVSQSPSNKVTEKGKDVELRCDPISGHTALYWYRQSLGQGLEFLIYFQGNSAPDKSGLPSDRFSAERTGGSVSTLTIQRTQQEDSAVYLCASSLGSSRGSYTFGSGTRLTVV.

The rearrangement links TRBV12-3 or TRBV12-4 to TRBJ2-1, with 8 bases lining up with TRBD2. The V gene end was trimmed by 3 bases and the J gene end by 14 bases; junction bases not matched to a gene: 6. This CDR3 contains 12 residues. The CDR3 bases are TGTGCCAGCAGTTTTGGACTAGCCAGGGAGTTCTTC. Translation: CASSFGLAREFF.

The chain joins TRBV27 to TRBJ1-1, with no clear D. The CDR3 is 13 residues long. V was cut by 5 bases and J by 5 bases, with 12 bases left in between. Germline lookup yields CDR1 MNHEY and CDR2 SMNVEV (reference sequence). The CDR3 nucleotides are TGTGCCAGCAGTGCCCTCTTCGAGACTGAAGCTTTCTTT. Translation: CASSALFETEAFF.

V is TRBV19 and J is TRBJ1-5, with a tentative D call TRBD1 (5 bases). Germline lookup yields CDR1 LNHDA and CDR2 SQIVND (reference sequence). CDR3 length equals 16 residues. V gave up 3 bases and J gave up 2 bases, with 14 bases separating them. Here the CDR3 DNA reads TGTGCCAGTAGTATGCAGGGTGTTGGCGGCAATCAGCCCCAGCATTTT. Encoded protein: CASSMQGVGGNQPQHF.

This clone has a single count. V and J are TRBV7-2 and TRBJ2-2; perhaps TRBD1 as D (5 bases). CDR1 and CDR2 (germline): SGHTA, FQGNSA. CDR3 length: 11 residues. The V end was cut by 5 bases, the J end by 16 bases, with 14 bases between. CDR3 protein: CASSLTDKWFF. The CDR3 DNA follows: TGTGCCAGCAGCCTCACGGACAAGTGGTTTTTT.

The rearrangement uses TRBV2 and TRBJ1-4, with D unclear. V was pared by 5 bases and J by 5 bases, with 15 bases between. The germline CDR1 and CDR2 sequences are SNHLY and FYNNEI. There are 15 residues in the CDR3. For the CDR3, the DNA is TGTGCCAGCAGTTCCACTACCGGAGTCAATGAAAAACTGTTTTTT. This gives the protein CASSSTTGVNEKLFF. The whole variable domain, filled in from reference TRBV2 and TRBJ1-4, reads EPEVTQTPSHQVTQMGQEVILRCVPISNHLYFYWYRQILGQKVEFLVSFYNNEISEKSEIFDDQFSVERPDGSNFTLKIRSTKLEDSAMYFCASSSTTGVNEKLFFGSGTQLSVL.

The CDR3 nucleotides are TGCGCCAGCAGCTTGGCCTCGCAAGGGGCCACTGAAGCTTTCTTT. Its translation is CASSLASQGATEAFF. This chain links TRBV5-1 with TRBJ1-1; D is perhaps TRBD1 (5 bases). Germline assignment: CDR1 SGHRS and CDR2 YFSETQ. V dropped 0 bases and J dropped 4 bases, with 13 bases sitting between them. The CDR3 covers 15 residues. The full variable domain, its missing parts supplied by reference TRBV5-1 and TRBJ1-1, is KAGVTQTPRYLIKTRGQQVTLSCSPISGHRSVSWYQQTPGQGLQFLFEYFSETQRNKGNFPGRFSGRQFSNSRSEMNVSTLELGDSALYLCASSLASQGATEAFFGQGTRLTVV.

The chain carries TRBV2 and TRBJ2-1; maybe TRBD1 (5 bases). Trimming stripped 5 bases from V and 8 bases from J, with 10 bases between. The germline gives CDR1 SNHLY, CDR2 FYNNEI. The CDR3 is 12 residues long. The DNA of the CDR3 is TGTGCCAGCAGTTGGTTGACAGATGAGCAGTTCTTC. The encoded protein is CASSWLTDEQFF.

For the CDR3, the DNA is TGCAGCGTTGAAGATTTTGGCCTTGAGACCCAGTACTTC. Translated: CSVEDFGLETQYF. The rearrangement links TRBV29-1 to TRBJ2-5; D not resolved. Germline V gene data show CDR1 as SQVTM and CDR2 as ANQGSEA. The V end was cut by 0 bases, the J end by 5 bases, with 10 bases between. The CDR3 is 13 amino acids. The whole variable domain, remainder taken from reference TRBV29-1 and TRBJ2-5, is SAVISQKPSRDICQRGTSLTIQCQVDSQVTMMFWYRQQPGQSLTLIATANQGSEATYESGFVIDKFPISRPNLTFSTLTVSNMSPEDSSIYLCSVEDFGLETQYFGPGTRLLVL.

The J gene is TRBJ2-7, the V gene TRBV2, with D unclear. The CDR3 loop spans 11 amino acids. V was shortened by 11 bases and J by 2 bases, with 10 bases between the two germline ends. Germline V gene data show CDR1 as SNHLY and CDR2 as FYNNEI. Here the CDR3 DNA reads TGTGCCTTCCTTAGAACCTACGAGCAGTACTTC. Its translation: CAFLRTYEQYF.

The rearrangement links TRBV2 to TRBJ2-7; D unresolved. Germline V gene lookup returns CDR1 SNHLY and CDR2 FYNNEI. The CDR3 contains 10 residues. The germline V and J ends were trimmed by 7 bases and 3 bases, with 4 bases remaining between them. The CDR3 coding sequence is TGTGCCAGCACCCTCTACGAGCAGTACTTC. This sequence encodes CASTLYEQYF.

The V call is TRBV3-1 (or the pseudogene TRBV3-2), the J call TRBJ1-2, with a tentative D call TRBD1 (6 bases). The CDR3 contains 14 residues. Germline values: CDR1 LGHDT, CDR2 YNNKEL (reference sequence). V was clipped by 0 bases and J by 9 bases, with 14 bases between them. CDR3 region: CASSQDTGQGSYTF. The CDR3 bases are TGTGCCAGCAGCCAAGACACGGGGCAGGGGAGCTACACCTTC.

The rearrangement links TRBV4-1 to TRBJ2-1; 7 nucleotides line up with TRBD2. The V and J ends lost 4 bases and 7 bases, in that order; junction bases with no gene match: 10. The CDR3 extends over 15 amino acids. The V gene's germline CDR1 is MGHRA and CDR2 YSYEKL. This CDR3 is CASSLLSGAPNEQFF. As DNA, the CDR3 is TGCGCCAGCAGCCTCCTAAGCGGGGCCCCAAATGAGCAGTTCTTC.

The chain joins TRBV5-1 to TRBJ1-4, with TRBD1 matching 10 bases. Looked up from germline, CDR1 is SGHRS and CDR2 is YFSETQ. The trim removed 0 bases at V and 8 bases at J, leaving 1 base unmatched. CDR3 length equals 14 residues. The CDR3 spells CASSLGQGAEKLFF. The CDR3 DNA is TGCGCCAGCAGCTTGGGACAGGGGGCGGAAAAACTGTTTTTT.

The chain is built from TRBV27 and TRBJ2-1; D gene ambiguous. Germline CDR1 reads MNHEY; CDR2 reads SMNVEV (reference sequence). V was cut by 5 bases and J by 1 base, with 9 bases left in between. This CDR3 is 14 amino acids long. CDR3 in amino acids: CASSPRGSYNEQFF. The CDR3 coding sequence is TGTGCCAGCAGTCCGAGAGGTTCCTACAATGAGCAGTTCTTC.

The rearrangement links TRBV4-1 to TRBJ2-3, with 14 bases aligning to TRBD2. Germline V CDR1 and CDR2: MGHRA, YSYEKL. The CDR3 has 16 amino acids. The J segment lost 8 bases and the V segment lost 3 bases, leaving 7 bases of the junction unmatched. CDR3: CASSQGLAGVTGTQYF. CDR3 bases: TGCGCCAGCAGCCAGGGACTAGCGGGAGTCACTGGTACGCAGTATTTT.

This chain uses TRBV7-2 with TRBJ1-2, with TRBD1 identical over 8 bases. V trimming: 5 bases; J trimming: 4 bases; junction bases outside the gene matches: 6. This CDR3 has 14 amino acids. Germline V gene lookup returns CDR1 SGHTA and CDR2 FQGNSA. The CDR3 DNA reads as TGTGCCAGCAGCCCAGGACAGGGTGTCTATGGCTACACCTTC. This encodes CASSPGQGVYGYTF.

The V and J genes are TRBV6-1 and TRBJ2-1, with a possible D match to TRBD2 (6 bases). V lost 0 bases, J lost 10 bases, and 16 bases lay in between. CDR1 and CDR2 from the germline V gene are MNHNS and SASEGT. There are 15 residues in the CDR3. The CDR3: CASSEAAALAGEQFF. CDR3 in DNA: TGTGCCAGCAGTGAAGCGGCGGCACTAGCTGGCGAGCAGTTCTTC.

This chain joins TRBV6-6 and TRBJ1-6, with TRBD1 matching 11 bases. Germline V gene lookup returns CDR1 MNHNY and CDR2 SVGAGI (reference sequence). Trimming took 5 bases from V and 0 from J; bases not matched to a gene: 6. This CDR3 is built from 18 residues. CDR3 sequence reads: CASSPGTGGSSYNSPLHF. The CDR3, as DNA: TGTGCCAGCAGTCCTGGGACAGGGGGTAGCTCCTATAATTCACCCCTCCACTTT.

CDR3 DNA: TGTGCCAGCAGCCAAGATACGGGACAGTACTCTGGAAACACCATATATTTT. It yields the protein CASSQDTGQYSGNTIYF. The chain links TRBV4-2 to TRBJ1-3, with TRBD1 matching 7 bases. Germline V CDR1 and CDR2: LGHNA, YNFKEQ. The CDR3 has 17 residues. The V gene end was trimmed by 0 bases and the J gene end by 0 bases; junction bases not matched to a gene: 5.

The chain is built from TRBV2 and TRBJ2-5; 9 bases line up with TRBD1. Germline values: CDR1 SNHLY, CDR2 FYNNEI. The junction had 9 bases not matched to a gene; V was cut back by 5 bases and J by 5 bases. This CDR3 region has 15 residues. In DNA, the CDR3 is TGTGCCAGCAGTCGGACAGGGGTCGGCGGGGAGACCCAGTACTTC. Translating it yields CASSRTGVGGETQYF.

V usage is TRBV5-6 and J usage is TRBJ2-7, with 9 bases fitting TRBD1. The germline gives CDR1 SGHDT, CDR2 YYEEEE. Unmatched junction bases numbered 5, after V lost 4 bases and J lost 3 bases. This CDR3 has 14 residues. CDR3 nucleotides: TGTGCCAGCAGCCTGACAGGGGGGAACTACGAGCAGTACTTC. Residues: CASSLTGGNYEQYF.

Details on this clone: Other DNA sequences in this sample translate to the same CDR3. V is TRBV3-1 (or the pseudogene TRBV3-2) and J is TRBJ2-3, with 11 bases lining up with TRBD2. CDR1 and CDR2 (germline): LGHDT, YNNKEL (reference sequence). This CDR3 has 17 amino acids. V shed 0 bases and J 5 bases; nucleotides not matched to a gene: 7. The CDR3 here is CASSQDWASGGQDTQYF. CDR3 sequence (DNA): TGTGCCAGCAGCCAAGATTGGGCTAGCGGGGGGCAAGATACGCAGTATTTT.